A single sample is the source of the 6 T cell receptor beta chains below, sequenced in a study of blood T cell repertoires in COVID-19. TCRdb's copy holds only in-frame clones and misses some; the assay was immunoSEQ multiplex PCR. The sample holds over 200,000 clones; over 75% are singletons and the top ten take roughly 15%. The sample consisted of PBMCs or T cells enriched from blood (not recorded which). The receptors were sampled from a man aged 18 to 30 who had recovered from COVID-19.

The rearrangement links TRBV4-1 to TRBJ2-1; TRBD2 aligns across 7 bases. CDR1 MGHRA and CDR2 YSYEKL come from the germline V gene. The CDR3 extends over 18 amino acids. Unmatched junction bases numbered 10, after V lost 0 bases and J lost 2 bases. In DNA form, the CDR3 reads TGCGCCAGCAGCCAAGATCCTCCCCCGGGAGGCGCCTACAATGAGCAGTTCTTC. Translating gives CASSQDPPPGGAYNEQFF.

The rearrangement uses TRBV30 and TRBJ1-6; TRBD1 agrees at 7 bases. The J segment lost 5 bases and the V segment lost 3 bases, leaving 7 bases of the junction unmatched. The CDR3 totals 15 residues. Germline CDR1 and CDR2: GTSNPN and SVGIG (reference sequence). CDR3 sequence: CAWRSQGLDNSPLHF. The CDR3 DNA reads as TGTGCCTGGAGGTCACAGGGGCTAGATAATTCACCCCTCCACTTT. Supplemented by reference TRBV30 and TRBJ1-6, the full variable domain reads SQTIHQWPATLVQPVGSPLSLECTVEGTSNPNLYWYRQAAGRGLQLLFYSVGIGQISSEVPQNLSASRPQDRQFILSSKKLLLSDSGFYLCAWRSQGLDNSPLHFGNGTRLTVT.

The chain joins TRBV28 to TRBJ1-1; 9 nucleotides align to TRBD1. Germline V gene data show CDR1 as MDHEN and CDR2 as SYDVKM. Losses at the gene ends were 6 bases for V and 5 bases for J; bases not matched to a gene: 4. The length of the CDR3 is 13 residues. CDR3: CASRQGARTEAFF. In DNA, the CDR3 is TGTGCCAGCAGACAGGGGGCTCGGACTGAAGCTTTCTTT.

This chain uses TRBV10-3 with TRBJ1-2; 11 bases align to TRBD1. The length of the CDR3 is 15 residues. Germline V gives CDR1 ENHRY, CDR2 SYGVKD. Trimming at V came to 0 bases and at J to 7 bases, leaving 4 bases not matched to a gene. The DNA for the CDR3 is TGTGCCATCAGTGAGTCTTACGGGACAGGGGGTGGCTACACCTTC. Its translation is CAISESYGTGGGYTF.

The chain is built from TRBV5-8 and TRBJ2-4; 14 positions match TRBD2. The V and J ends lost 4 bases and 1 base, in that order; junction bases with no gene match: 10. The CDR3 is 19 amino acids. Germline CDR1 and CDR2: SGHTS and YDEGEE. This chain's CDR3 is CASSPGGTSGSWAKNIQYF. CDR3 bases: TGTGCCAGCAGCCCTGGGGGGACTAGCGGGAGTTGGGCCAAAAACATTCAGTACTTC.

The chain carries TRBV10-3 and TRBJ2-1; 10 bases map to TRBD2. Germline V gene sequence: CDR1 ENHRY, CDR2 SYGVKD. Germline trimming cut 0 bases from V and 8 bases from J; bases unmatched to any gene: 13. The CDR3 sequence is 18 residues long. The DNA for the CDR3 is TGTGCCATCAGTGAGTCGATTCGCGCTAGCGGGAGTTCCGATGAGCAGTTCTTC. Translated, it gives CAISESIRASGSSDEQFF.